This T cell receptor beta chain derives from a study of blood T cell repertoires in COVID-19. Background on the study: Spain, Italy and the United States supplied samples that represented acute and convalescent COVID-19. PBMCs, B-cell-depleted T cells, or T cells were the source of the cDNA or gDNA that made up the material.

The age range of participants was 18 to 89 years, with residence in under 25 US areas. Cohort allocation depended upon clinical history that participants reported. The assay was immunoSEQ multiplex PCR, and TCRdb's table has in-frame clones only and misses some. The table shows 200,000 to 250,000 clones, with about 85% occurring only once. There are 14 residues in the CDR3. The V segment lost 3 bases and the J segment 3 bases; nucleotides outside the gene matches: 5. Germline CDR1 SGHAT, CDR2 FQNNGV. This chain links TRBV11-2 with TRBJ2-7; TRBD1 matches 7 bases. Sequences were obtained from PBMCs or T cells enriched from blood (not recorded which). The receptor comes from a man aged 25-45 years who had recovered from COVID-19. In DNA form, the CDR3 reads TGTGCCAGCAGCTTTACAGGGGTCGTCTACGAGCAGTACTTC. It codes for CASSFTGVVYEQYF.